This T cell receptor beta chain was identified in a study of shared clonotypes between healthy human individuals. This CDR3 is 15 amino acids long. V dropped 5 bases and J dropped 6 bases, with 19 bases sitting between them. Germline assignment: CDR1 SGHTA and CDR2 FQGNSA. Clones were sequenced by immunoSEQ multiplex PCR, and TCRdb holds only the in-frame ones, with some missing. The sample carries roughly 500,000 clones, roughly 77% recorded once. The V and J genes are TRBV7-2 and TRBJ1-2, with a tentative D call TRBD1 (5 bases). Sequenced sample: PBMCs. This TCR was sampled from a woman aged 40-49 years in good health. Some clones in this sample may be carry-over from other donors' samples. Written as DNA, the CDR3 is TGTGCCAGCAGCCCCCTGGGACTGCTCGGCGATGGCTACACCTTC. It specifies CASSPLGLLGDGYTF.